The sequence of this TCR beta chain was determined in a study of T cells in narcolepsy. As for the study in general: Donors had narcolepsy type 1 or type 2, or were healthy controls. Study-level findings and limits: Autoreactive HCRT-specific and TRIB2-specific clonotypes were marked in same-patient CSF-versus-blood CD4+ comparisons. Blood of same and different patients, but not healthy controls, reportedly held recurring autoreactive clonotypes. In some patient and control memory CD4+ samples, autoreactive clones were absent.

Comment on this clone: Antigen: not known.

Only in-frame clones appear in the TCRdb table, and some are missing; sequencing was by immunoSEQ multiplex PCR. This table has roughly 24,000 clones, over 70% appearing once. Germline V gene sequence: CDR1 MNHEY, CDR2 SVGAGI. The trim removed 10 bases at V and 5 bases at J, leaving 2 bases unmatched. The CDR3 consists of 12 residues. The TCR sequence derives from a human donor in good health. Sequenced sample: memory (CD45RA-) CD4+ T cells from blood. The chain links TRBV6-5 to TRBJ1-5; TRBD1 matches 10 bases. In DNA form, the CDR3 reads TGTGCCACAGGACAGGGGGATCAGCCCCAGCATTTT. Protein product: CATGQGDQPQHF.